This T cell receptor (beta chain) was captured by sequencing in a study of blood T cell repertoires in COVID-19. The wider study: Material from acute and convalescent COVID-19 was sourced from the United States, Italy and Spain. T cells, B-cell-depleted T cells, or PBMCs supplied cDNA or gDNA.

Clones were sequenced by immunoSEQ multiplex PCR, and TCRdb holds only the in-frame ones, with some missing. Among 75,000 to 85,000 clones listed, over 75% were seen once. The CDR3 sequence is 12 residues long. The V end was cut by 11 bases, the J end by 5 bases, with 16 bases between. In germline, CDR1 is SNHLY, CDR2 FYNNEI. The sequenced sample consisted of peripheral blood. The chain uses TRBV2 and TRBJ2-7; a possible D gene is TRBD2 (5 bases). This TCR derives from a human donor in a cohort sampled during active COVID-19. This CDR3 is CASRLDGDEQYF. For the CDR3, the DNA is TGTGCCTCCCGCCTGGACGGGGACGAGCAGTACTTC. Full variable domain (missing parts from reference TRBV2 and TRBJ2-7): EPEVTQTPSHQVTQMGQEVILRCVPISNHLYFYWYRQILGQKVEFLVSFYNNEISEKSEIFDDQFSVERPDGSNFTLKIRSTKLEDSAMYFCASRLDGDEQYFGPGTRLTVT.